A selection of T cell receptor beta chains follows, all from one sample in a study of T cell repertoires in aging, cancer and after chemotherapy. TCRdb analysed the multiplex PCR reads with MiXCR anew, one entry per CDR3 protein. The sample consists of over 10,000 distinct CDR3 sequences, about a quarter of them appearing once. Material for sequencing was blood. These receptors all stem from a human donor in good health. CDR3s include the opening cysteine and the closing phenylalanine or tryptophan. A row's size may be missing; if present it is once, few, many or a size class.

V gene	J gene	clone size	CDR3 protein
TRBV20-1	TRBJ1-2	many	CSAITDGTGLNYGYTF
TRBV7-3	TRBJ2-3	-	CASSLRGGTDTQYF
TRBV6-2/TRBV6-3	TRBJ1-2	-	CASSYSGGGRGYTF
TRBV7-9	TRBJ1-2	-	CASSLAGSGHYGYTF
TRBV12-3/TRBV12-4	TRBJ1-2	many	CASSPQGFGYTF
TRBV12-3/TRBV12-4	TRBJ1-2	many	CASSPDSYGYTF
TRBV7-2	TRBJ2-1	-	CASSLAGNYNEQFF
TRBV5-3	TRBJ1-5	-	CARSWGQFGGQPQHF
TRBV4-2	TRBJ1-5	few	CASSQDLGQGSQPQHF
TRBV5-1	TRBJ1-1	once	CASSKTQNTEAFF
TRBV5-4	TRBJ1-1	-	CASSLGDTTEAFF
TRBV12-3/TRBV12-4	TRBJ1-2	-	CASTRVHYGYTF
TRBV27	TRBJ1-1	-	CASSLSPRGHTEAFF
TRBV19	TRBJ1-2	-	CASRPTGGSVYGYIF
TRBV12-3/TRBV12-4	TRBJ2-3	-	CASSPNTDTQYF
TRBV6-6	TRBJ1-5	-	CASRQSWNQPQHF
TRBV11-1	TRBJ2-3	many	CASSSSGTDTQYF
TRBV18	TRBJ1-6	-	CASSNNADRAHNSPLHF
TRBV27	TRBJ1-1	few	CASRSSDRGTEAFF
TRBV5-4	TRBJ2-7	few	CASSPEVDPYEQYF
TRBV7-9	TRBJ1-5	-	CASILRQGGQPQHF